Listed below are T cell receptor beta chains from one sample, sequenced in a study of OX40 agonist ivuxolimab in advanced cancers. Profiled with immunoSEQ multiplex PCR; TCRdb holds only in-frame clones, not every one. The repertoire includes roughly 90,000 clones, roughly 90% of them detected once, and around 0.85% sits in the top ten. Sequences were derived from CD4+ or CD8+ T cells sorted from blood, sampled in a trial of the OX40 agonist ivuxolimab. These receptors all stem from an adult with an advanced solid tumor such as melanoma, head and neck, liver or kidney cancer. Each CDR3 is given with its conserved first and last residue.

CDR3 length: 12; J gene: TRBJ2-5; V gene: TRBV30; CDR3 protein: CAWAQGSETQYF
CDR3 length: 16; J gene: TRBJ2-1; V gene: TRBV30; CDR3 protein: CAWSVPGLRAYNEQFF
CDR3 length: 13; J gene: TRBJ2-7; V gene: TRBV15; CDR3 protein: CATLAGLISEQYF
CDR3 length: 16; J gene: TRBJ2-3; V gene: TRBV29-1; CDR3 protein: CSAGGGLAGGRDTQYF
CDR3 length: 18; J gene: TRBJ2-6; V gene: TRBV7-2; CDR3 protein: CASSFKNWGIAGANVLTF
CDR3 length: 17; J gene: TRBJ2-2; V gene: TRBV7-2; CDR3 protein: CASSTTGAGLNTGELFF
CDR3 length: 17; J gene: TRBJ2-5; V gene: TRBV28; CDR3 protein: CASSPPRGLAVSETQYF
CDR3 length: 13; J gene: TRBJ1-6; V gene: TRBV2; CDR3 protein: CASTRDDNSPLHF
CDR3 length: 16; J gene: TRBJ2-3; V gene: TRBV5-8; CDR3 protein: CASTSGLRGLTDTQYF
CDR3 length: 13; J gene: TRBJ1-1; V gene: TRBV7-3; CDR3 protein: CASSHDRGYEAFF
CDR3 length: 13; J gene: TRBJ1-6; V gene: TRBV4-3; CDR3 protein: CASSLGVDSPLHF
CDR3 length: 10; J gene: TRBJ1-2; V gene: TRBV7-2; CDR3 protein: CASRGDGYTF
CDR3 length: 16; J gene: TRBJ2-3; V gene: TRBV10-2; CDR3 protein: CASSERTSRMGDTQYF
CDR3 length: 13; J gene: TRBJ1-6; V gene: TRBV7-2; CDR3 protein: CASSLRTDSPLHF
CDR3 length: 16; J gene: TRBJ2-3; V gene: TRBV7-2; CDR3 protein: CASSLSLAGGPTPQYF
CDR3 length: 16; J gene: TRBJ2-7; V gene: TRBV6-1; CDR3 protein: CASSERAWGGLYEQYF
CDR3 length: 13; J gene: TRBJ1-1; V gene: TRBV19; CDR3 protein: CASKWGSNTEAFF
CDR3 length: 15; J gene: TRBJ1-1; V gene: TRBV5-1; CDR3 protein: CASSLSRSMNTEAFF
CDR3 length: 15; J gene: TRBJ2-3; V gene: TRBV11-2; CDR3 protein: CASSLGQASTDTQYF
CDR3 length: 12; J gene: TRBJ2-1; V gene: TRBV27; CDR3 protein: CASSLGPNEQFF
CDR3 length: 18; J gene: TRBJ2-7; V gene: TRBV6-1; CDR3 protein: CASSAAVFPGTGGKRQYF
CDR3 length: 13; J gene: TRBJ1-4; V gene: TRBV27; CDR3 protein: CASSRAGEEKLFF
CDR3 length: 16; J gene: TRBJ1-4; V gene: TRBV7-6; CDR3 protein: CASSPFLGTTNEKLFF
CDR3 length: 13; J gene: TRBJ1-2; V gene: TRBV6-5; CDR3 protein: CASSPRQGYGYTF
CDR3 length: 13; J gene: TRBJ1-2; V gene: TRBV6-6; CDR3 protein: CASSEEGVGGYTF
CDR3 length: 12; J gene: TRBJ2-3; V gene: TRBV7-2; CDR3 protein: CASNSGSDTQYF
CDR3 length: 14; J gene: TRBJ2-7; V gene: TRBV7-2; CDR3 protein: CASSLDRSSYEQYF
CDR3 length: 15; J gene: TRBJ1-4; V gene: TRBV25-1; CDR3 protein: CASSYSTGVNEKLFF
CDR3 length: 14; J gene: TRBJ1-3; V gene: TRBV6-6; CDR3 protein: CASSYDDSGNTIYF
CDR3 length: 12; J gene: TRBJ1-4; V gene: TRBV10-3; CDR3 protein: CAIAEYNEKLFF
CDR3 length: 14; J gene: TRBJ1-2; V gene: TRBV19; CDR3 protein: CASTVEGAYYGYTF
CDR3 length: 16; J gene: TRBJ1-3; V gene: TRBV7-9; CDR3 protein: CATRTDRELSGNTIYF
CDR3 length: 12; J gene: TRBJ2-1; V gene: TRBV2; CDR3 protein: CASRWGDNEQFF
CDR3 length: 16; J gene: TRBJ1-1; V gene: TRBV7-2; CDR3 protein: CASSPWQGRYGTEAFF
CDR3 length: 14; J gene: TRBJ2-7; V gene: TRBV6-5; CDR3 protein: CASTGVIANYEQYF
CDR3 length: 13; J gene: TRBJ2-3; V gene: TRBV14; CDR3 protein: CASSQDPADTQYF
CDR3 length: 15; J gene: TRBJ2-7; V gene: TRBV19; CDR3 protein: CASSDSETRSYEQYF
CDR3 length: 13; J gene: TRBJ1-1; V gene: TRBV4-2; CDR3 protein: CASSRDGNTEAFF
CDR3 length: 13; J gene: TRBJ1-6; V gene: TRBV28; CDR3 protein: CASKRTAISPLHF
CDR3 length: 15; J gene: TRBJ2-6; V gene: TRBV28; CDR3 protein: CASNRSGTGANVLTF
CDR3 length: 12; J gene: TRBJ1-2; V gene: TRBV11-2; CDR3 protein: CASSWDRAGYTF
CDR3 length: 13; J gene: TRBJ1-2; V gene: TRBV5-1; CDR3 protein: CASSIQGGYGYTF
CDR3 length: 13; J gene: TRBJ1-1; V gene: TRBV7-3; CDR3 protein: CASSIPGDTEAFF
CDR3 length: 13; J gene: TRBJ2-5; V gene: TRBV27; CDR3 protein: CASRSDRVSTQYF
CDR3 length: 15; J gene: TRBJ1-2; V gene: TRBV19; CDR3 protein: CASTPDGAGRYGYTF
CDR3 length: 14; J gene: TRBJ2-5; V gene: TRBV6-1; CDR3 protein: CASSETGGKETQYF
CDR3 length: 14; J gene: TRBJ2-3; V gene: TRBV30; CDR3 protein: CAWSKVAGADTQYF
CDR3 length: 14; J gene: TRBJ2-3; V gene: TRBV7-2; CDR3 protein: CASSPDLATDTQYF
CDR3 length: 14; J gene: TRBJ1-2; V gene: TRBV10-3; CDR3 protein: CAISPTGPKDGYTF
CDR3 length: 13; J gene: TRBJ1-2; V gene: TRBV7-9; CDR3 protein: CASSYYSGTGYTF
CDR3 length: 16; J gene: TRBJ2-1; V gene: TRBV28; CDR3 protein: CASSGVGGTTRNEQFF
CDR3 length: 15; J gene: TRBJ2-7; V gene: TRBV5-1; CDR3 protein: CASSLATGVRAEQYF